The source of this T cell receptor beta chain is a study of blood T cell repertoires in COVID-19. Study-level background: Collection of acute and convalescent COVID-19 samples took place in the United States, Italy and Spain. T cells, B-cell-depleted T cells, or PBMCs supplied cDNA or gDNA.

Source study methods: Amplification of reference gene primers provided the estimated nucleated cell counts. Libraries were prepared by immunoSEQ multiplex PCR; TCRdb keeps only in-frame clonotypes and omits some of them. V and J calls and clone size are copied from that table; D and trimming were computed from the DNA. The sample includes around 100,000 clones, roughly 71% of them seen just once. V lost 3 bases and J lost 1; bases outside the gene matches: 9. CDR1 is DFQATT, CDR2 SNEGSKA, per germline (reference sequence). The CDR3 length is 15 residues. The chain uses TRBV20-1 and TRBJ2-7, with TRBD2 matching 7 bases. This TCR was sampled from an elderly man with acute or convalescent COVID-19. Sequenced sample: peripheral blood. In DNA, the CDR3 is TGCAGTGCTAGTTCCTTCGGGACTACTTCCTACGAGCAGTACTTC. Its translation is CSASSFGTTSYEQYF.